This is a list of T cell receptor beta chains from one sample in a study of OX40 agonist ivuxolimab in advanced cancers. Sequenced by immunoSEQ multiplex PCR; TCRdb stores in-frame clones only, minus some. This table holds around 60,000 clones, roughly 86% found once. Source: CD4+ or CD8+ T cells sorted from blood, taken in a trial of the OX40 agonist ivuxolimab. All receptors come from an adult with an advanced solid tumor such as melanoma, head and neck, liver or kidney cancer. CDR3s include the opening cysteine and the closing phenylalanine or tryptophan. Each record gives: J gene, D gene, clone size, V gene, CDR3 protein, CDR3 DNA. A D gene is named only where the DNA matches it firmly. The listing skips clone size in some rows; elsewhere it reads once, few, many or a size class.

j_call: TRBJ1-1
d_call: TRBD1
clone_size: .
v_call: TRBV5-1
cdr3_aa: CASSRDRAGTEAFF
cdr3_nt: TGCGCCAGCAGCAGGGACAGGGCCGGCACTGAAGCTTTCTTT

j_call: TRBJ1-2
d_call: TRBD1
clone_size: once
v_call: TRBV19
cdr3_aa: CASIPGGISYGYTF
cdr3_nt: TGTGCCAGTATTCCAGGGGGGATTTCCTATGGCTACACCTTC

j_call: TRBJ2-3
d_call: .
clone_size: .
v_call: TRBV2
cdr3_aa: CASSPWGSGDTQYF
cdr3_nt: TGTGCCAGCAGTCCCTGGGGGAGTGGAGATACGCAGTATTTT

j_call: TRBJ2-1
d_call: TRBD2
clone_size: .
v_call: TRBV7-6
cdr3_aa: CASSLFSGTSYNEQFF
cdr3_nt: TGTGCCAGCAGCCTGTTTAGCGGGACCTCCTACAATGAGCAGTTCTTC

j_call: TRBJ1-2
d_call: .
clone_size: .
v_call: TRBV29-1
cdr3_aa: CSVGDGGYTF
cdr3_nt: TGCAGCGTTGGGGACGGTGGCTACACCTTC

j_call: TRBJ2-7
d_call: TRBD2
clone_size: .
v_call: TRBV5-1
cdr3_aa: CASSLEGLAGGREQYF
cdr3_nt: TGCGCCAGCAGCTTGGAGGGCCTAGCGGGAGGAAGAGAGCAGTACTTC

j_call: TRBJ1-5
d_call: .
clone_size: .
v_call: TRBV28
cdr3_aa: CASRVTLGSNQPQHF
cdr3_nt: TGTGCCAGCAGGGTCACGTTGGGTAGCAATCAGCCCCAGCATTTT

j_call: TRBJ2-2
d_call: .
clone_size: .
v_call: TRBV7-3
cdr3_aa: CASTDSPTGELFF
cdr3_nt: TGTGCCAGCACTGACAGTCCCACCGGGGAGCTGTTTTTT

j_call: TRBJ2-1
d_call: TRBD2
clone_size: .
v_call: TRBV5-1
cdr3_aa: CASSQGLAADNEQFF
cdr3_nt: TGCGCCAGCAGCCAGGGACTAGCGGCGGACAATGAGCAGTTCTTC

j_call: TRBJ2-1
d_call: .
clone_size: .
v_call: TRBV7-6
cdr3_aa: CASSRDAYNEQFF
cdr3_nt: TGTGCCAGCAGCCGGGACGCATACAATGAGCAGTTCTTC

j_call: TRBJ2-7
d_call: TRBD1
clone_size: .
v_call: TRBV5-1
cdr3_aa: CASSLEGQGYEQYF
cdr3_nt: TGCGCCAGCAGCTTGGAAGGACAGGGATACGAGCAGTACTTC

j_call: TRBJ2-7
d_call: TRBD1
clone_size: .
v_call: TRBV19
cdr3_aa: CASTDGQGREQYF
cdr3_nt: TGTGCCAGTACCGATGGACAGGGACGGGAGCAGTACTTC

j_call: TRBJ1-5
d_call: .
clone_size: .
v_call: TRBV30
cdr3_aa: CAWSLTGIANQPQHF
cdr3_nt: TGTGCCTGGAGTTTAACAGGGATAGCGAATCAGCCCCAGCATTTT

j_call: TRBJ2-1
d_call: .
clone_size: .
v_call: TRBV29-1
cdr3_aa: CSVKRGDEQFF
cdr3_nt: TGCAGCGTTAAACGAGGGGACGAGCAGTTCTTC

j_call: TRBJ2-2
d_call: .
clone_size: .
v_call: TRBV13
cdr3_aa: CASSLSLRGELFF
cdr3_nt: TGTGCCAGCAGCTTATCCCTACGGGGGGAGCTGTTTTTT